The 9 T cell receptor beta chains reported below all come from one sample, sequenced in a study of T cell responses to AZD1222 COVID-19 vaccine. Data came from immunoSEQ multiplex PCR; TCRdb stores just in-frame clones and leaves some out. There are about 120,000 clones in the sample; 90% to 95% occur only once, and just under 3% lies in the top ten. This material consisted of peripheral blood, taken on day 0 of AZD1222 vaccination. The origin of the receptors is an adult in good health.

The chain links TRBV12-3 or TRBV12-4 to TRBJ2-7; either TRBD1 or TRBD2 may fit D (6 bases each). Trimming left V 5 bases short and J 7 bases short, with 15 bases between. This CDR3 has 13 residues. The CDR3 DNA is TGTGCCAGCAGTGCGAACAGGGCGGGAGAGCAGTACTTC. It translates to CASSANRAGEQYF.

The chain links TRBV28 to TRBJ1-2; D remains unclear. CDR3 length: 11 residues. Trimming stripped 6 bases from V and 7 bases from J, with 9 bases between. Germline CDR1 MDHEN, CDR2 SYDVKM. CDR3 residues: CASSTWSGYTF. In DNA form, the CDR3 reads TGTGCCAGCAGCACCTGGAGTGGCTACACCTTC.

The chain has TRBV5-1 and TRBJ1-2; no definite D call. Trimming left V 0 bases short and J 2 bases short, with 8 bases between. The germline V gene has CDR1 SGHRS and CDR2 YFSETQ. CDR3 length equals 14 residues. CDR3 nucleotides: TGCGCCAGCAGCTTGGACGGCAACAACTATGGCTACACCTTC. It specifies CASSLDGNNYGYTF.

The chain employs TRBV4-1 and TRBJ2-3; D unclear. Germline values: CDR1 MGHRA, CDR2 YSYEKL. The CDR3 has 14 residues. Trimming removed 3 bases at V and 4 bases at J, with 11 bases between. Here the CDR3 DNA reads TGCGCCAGCAGCCATACCTTGGAGTCAGATACGCAGTATTTT. It yields the protein CASSHTLESDTQYF.

The chain joins TRBV30 to TRBJ1-5; maybe TRBD1 (5 bases). The V end lost 7 bases, the J end lost 2 bases, and 12 bases lay between the germline ends. The CDR3 contains 13 residues. The germline V gene encodes CDR1 GTSNPN and CDR2 SVGIG (reference sequence). DNA for the CDR3: TGTGCCTCAAGCGGGGGTGGCAATCAGCCCCAGCATTTT. This codes for CASSGGGNQPQHF.

The chain uses TRBV19 and TRBJ1-5; 8 bases match TRBD1. The V gene end was trimmed by 5 bases and the J gene end by 7 bases; junction bases not matched to a gene: 4. Germline CDR1 LNHDA, CDR2 SQIVND (reference sequence). This CDR3 region has 13 residues. The CDR3 is CASSGQGGQPQHF. The CDR3, as DNA: TGTGCCAGTAGTGGACAGGGAGGCCAGCCCCAGCATTTT.

This clone came up once. The rearrangement links TRBV19 to TRBJ2-1; possible D gene TRBD2, 5 bases. Per the germline V gene, CDR1 is LNHDA and CDR2 is SQIVND (reference sequence). The CDR3 loop spans 16 amino acids. Trimming left V 5 bases short and J 0 bases short, with 14 bases between. The CDR3 DNA sequence: TGTGCCAGTAGTCCAGAGCGGCGCTTCTCCTACAATGAGCAGTTCTTC. Its protein product is CASSPERRFSYNEQFF.

This chain links TRBV6-2 or TRBV6-3 with TRBJ2-3; D might be TRBD1 or TRBD2, each matching 6 bases. The CDR3 runs to 14 residues. Germline-derived CDR1 and CDR2 are MNHEY and SVGEGT. V was trimmed by 6 bases and J by 2 bases, leaving 12 bases between them. The CDR3 protein is CASSPGAATDTQYF. CDR3 coding DNA: TGTGCCAGCAGCCCGGGGGCGGCCACAGATACGCAGTATTTT.

The V gene is TRBV6-4, the J gene TRBJ2-1; perhaps TRBD2 as D (5 bases). Germline loops: CDR1 MRHNA, CDR2 SNTAGT. Trimming cost V 2 bases and J 3 bases, with 8 bases left between them. This CDR3 has 14 residues. This CDR3 reads CASSDSGDYNEQFF. CDR3 nucleotide sequence: TGTGCCAGCAGTGACAGCGGCGACTACAATGAGCAGTTCTTC.